The source of this T cell receptor (beta chain) is a study of blood T cells in healthy people across ages. Investigators took about 9.4 milliliters of peripheral blood from every donor. A second PCR, run for about 7 to 11 cycles, used a sample-barcoded 5' primer plus a J-beta primer mix. MiXCR, applied by TCRdb to the 5' RACE reads, yields one record per CDR3 protein. This table has some 710,000 distinct CDR3 sequences, 22% appearing once. The sequenced sample consisted of blood. This TCR was sampled from a man aged 65 to 85 in good health.

CDR3 DNA: TGCAGTGCTAGGACTAGCGGCAGCACAGATACGCAGTATTTT. It encodes CSARTSGSTDTQYF. The chain has TRBV20-1 and TRBJ2-3; 9 bases map to TRBD2. V lost 3 bases to trimming and J lost 0 bases; unmatched junction nucleotides: 1. The CDR3 consists of 14 residues. The germline gives CDR1 DFQATT, CDR2 SNEGSKA (reference sequence).